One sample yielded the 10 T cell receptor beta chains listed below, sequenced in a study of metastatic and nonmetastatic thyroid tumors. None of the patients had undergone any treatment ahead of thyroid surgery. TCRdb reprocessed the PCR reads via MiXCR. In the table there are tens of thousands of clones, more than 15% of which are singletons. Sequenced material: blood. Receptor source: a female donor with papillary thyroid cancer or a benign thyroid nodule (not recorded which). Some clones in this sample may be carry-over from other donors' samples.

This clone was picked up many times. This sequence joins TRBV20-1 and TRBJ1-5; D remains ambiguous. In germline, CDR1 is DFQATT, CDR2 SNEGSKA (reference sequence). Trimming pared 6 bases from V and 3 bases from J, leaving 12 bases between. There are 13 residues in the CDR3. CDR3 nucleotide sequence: TGCAGTGCGAAGGTCTCTCTCAATCAGCCCCAGCATTTT. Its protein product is CSAKVSLNQPQHF.

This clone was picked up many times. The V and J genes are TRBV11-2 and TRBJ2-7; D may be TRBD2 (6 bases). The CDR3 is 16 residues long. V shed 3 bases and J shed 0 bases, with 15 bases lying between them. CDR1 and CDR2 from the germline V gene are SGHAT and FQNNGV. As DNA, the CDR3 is TGTGCCAGCAGCTTTGATAGCGGTTCCAGCTCCTACGAGCAGTACTTC. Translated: CASSFDSGSSSYEQYF.

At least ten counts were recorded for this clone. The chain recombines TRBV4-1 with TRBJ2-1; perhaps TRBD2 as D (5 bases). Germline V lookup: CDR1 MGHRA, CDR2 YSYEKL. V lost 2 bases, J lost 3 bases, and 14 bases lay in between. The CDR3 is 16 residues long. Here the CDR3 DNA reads TGCGCCAGCAGCCAAACACTAGAAGCCCTCTACAATGAGCAGTTCTTC. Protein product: CASSQTLEALYNEQFF.

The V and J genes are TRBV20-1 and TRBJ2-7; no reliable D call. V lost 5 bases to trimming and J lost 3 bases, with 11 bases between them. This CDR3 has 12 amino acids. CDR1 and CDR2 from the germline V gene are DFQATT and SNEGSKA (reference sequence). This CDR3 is CSAHGLSYEQYF. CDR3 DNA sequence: TGCAGTGCTCATGGTCTTAGCTACGAGCAGTACTTC.

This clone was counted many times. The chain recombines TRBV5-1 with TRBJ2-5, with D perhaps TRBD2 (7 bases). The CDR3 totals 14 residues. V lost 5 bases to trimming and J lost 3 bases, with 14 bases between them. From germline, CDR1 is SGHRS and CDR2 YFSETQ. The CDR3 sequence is CASRMVGGEETQYF. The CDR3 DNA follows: TGCGCCAGCAGGATGGTAGGGGGGGAAGAGACCCAGTACTTC.

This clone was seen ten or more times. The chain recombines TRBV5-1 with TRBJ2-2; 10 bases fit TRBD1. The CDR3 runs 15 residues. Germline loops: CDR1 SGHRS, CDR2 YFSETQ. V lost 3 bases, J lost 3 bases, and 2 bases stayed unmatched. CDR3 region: CASSSGTGDTGELFF. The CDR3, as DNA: TGCGCCAGCAGCTCCGGGACAGGGGACACCGGGGAGCTGTTTTTT. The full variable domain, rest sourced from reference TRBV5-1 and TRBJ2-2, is KAGVTQTPRYLIKTRGQQVTLSCSPISGHRSVSWYQQTPGQGLQFLFEYFSETQRNKGNFPGRFSGRQFSNSRSEMNVSTLELGDSALYLCASSSGTGDTGELFFGEGSRLTVL.

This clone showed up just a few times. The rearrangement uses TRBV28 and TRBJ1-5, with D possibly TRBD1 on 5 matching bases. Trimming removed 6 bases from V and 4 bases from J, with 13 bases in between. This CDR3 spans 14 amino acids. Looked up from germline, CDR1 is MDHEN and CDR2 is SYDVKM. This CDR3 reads CASRTNRYNQPQHF. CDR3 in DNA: TGTGCCAGCAGAACGAACAGGTATAATCAGCCCCAGCATTTT.

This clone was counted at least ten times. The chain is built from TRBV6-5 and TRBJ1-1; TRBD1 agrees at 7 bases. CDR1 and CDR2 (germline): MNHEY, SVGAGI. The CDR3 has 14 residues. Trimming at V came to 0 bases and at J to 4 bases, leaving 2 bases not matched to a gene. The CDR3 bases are TGTGCCAGCAGTTACTCATACAGGGGCACTGAAGCTTTCTTT. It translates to CASSYSYRGTEAFF.

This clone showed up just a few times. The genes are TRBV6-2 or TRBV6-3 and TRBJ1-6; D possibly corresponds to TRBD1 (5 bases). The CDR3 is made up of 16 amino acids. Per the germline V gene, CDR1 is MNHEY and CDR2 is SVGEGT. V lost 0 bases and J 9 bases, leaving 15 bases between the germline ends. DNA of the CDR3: TGTGCCAGCAGTTACTCACTCGGGACCGTGAGTTCACCCCTCCACTTT. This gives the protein CASSYSLGTVSSPLHF.

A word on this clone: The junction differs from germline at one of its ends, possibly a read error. DNA of the CDR3: TGTGCCAACAGTGTAGGAGGCTCTGGGGCCAACGTCCTGACTTTC. This encodes CANSVGGSGANVLTF. The chain has TRBV6-1 and TRBJ2-6, with D maybe TRBD2 (5 bases). This CDR3 contains 15 residues. The germline gives CDR1 MNHNS, CDR2 SASEGT.